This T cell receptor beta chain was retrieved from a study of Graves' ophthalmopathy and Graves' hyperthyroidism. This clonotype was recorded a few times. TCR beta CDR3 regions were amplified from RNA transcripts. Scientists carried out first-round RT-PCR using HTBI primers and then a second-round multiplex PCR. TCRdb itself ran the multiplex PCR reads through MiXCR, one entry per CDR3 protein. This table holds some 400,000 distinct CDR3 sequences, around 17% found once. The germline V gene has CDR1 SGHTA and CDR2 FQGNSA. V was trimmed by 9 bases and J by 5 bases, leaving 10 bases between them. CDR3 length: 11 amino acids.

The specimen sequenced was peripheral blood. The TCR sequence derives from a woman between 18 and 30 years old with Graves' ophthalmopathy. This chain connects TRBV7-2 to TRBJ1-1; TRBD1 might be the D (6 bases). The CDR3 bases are TGTGCCAGAGGGGGAGGGACTGAAGCTTTCTTT. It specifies CARGGGTEAFF. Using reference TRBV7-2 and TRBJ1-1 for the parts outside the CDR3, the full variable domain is GAGVSQSPSNKVTEKGKDVELRCDPISGHTALYWYRQSLGQGLEFLIYFQGNSAPDKSGLPSDRFSAERTGGSVSTLTIQRTQQEDSAVYLCARGGGTEAFFGQGTRLTVV.